Shown below are 13 T cell receptor beta chains from a single sample sequenced in a study of cytotoxic CD8 clonotypes in ibrutinib-treated CLL. Using immunoSEQ multiplex PCR, the repertoire was profiled, and TCRdb retains in-frame clones only, with some absent. The sample yields around 20,000 clones, about 72% seen once. Source: PBMCs, taken after 24 months of ibrutinib treatment. Source of these receptors: a human donor with chronic lymphocytic leukemia.

This chain uses TRBV2 with TRBJ2-1, with 12 bases identical to TRBD2. Germline CDR1 is SNHLY and CDR2 is FYNNEI. J gave up 4 bases and V 3 bases, and 4 bases lay outside the gene matches. CDR3 length equals 16 residues. In DNA form, the CDR3 reads TGTGCCAGCAGTGATCTAGCGGGGGGGAAGTACAATGAGCAGTTCTTC. It translates to CASSDLAGGKYNEQFF.

V and J are TRBV12-5 and TRBJ2-2, with D possibly matching TRBD2 (5 bases). Germline CDR1 and CDR2: LGHNT and FRNRAP. The V end lost 0 bases, the J end lost 1 base, and 15 bases lay between the germline ends. The CDR3 runs 18 residues. The CDR3 nucleotides are TGTGCTAGTGGTTTGGTACGACTCGGAGGTCTGAACACCGGGGAGCTGTTTTTT. As protein: CASGLVRLGGLNTGELFF.

The genes are TRBV9 and TRBJ1-3; D not resolved. V was trimmed by 5 bases and J by 2 bases, leaving 2 bases between them. Germline assignment: CDR1 SGDLS and CDR2 YYNGEE. The CDR3 sequence is 11 residues long. CDR3: CASRTGNTIYF. CDR3 nucleotide sequence: TGTGCCAGCAGGACTGGAAACACCATATATTTT.

The chain couples TRBV15 to TRBJ2-2; 8 positions match TRBD1. The V gene's germline CDR1 is LNHNV and CDR2 YYDKDF (reference sequence). V shed 1 base and J 6 bases; nucleotides not matched to a gene: 7. The CDR3 is 16 amino acids. CDR3 DNA: TGTGCCACCAGCAGAGCCCGGACAGGGCCGGCCGGGGAGCTGTTTTTT. Amino acid sequence: CATSRARTGPAGELFF.

This clone was counted a single time. In DNA form, the CDR3 reads TGTGCCAGCTCACCACTTCTAACAGGGGTGAACACTGAAGCTTTCTTT. This sequence encodes CASSPLLTGVNTEAFF. The gene calls are TRBV18 and TRBJ1-1; 7 nucleotides align to TRBD1. This CDR3 is 16 amino acids long. Germline-derived CDR1 and CDR2 are KGHSH and LQKENI. V shed 1 base, J shed 0 bases, and the junction held 5 bases outside the gene matches.

The chain joins TRBV5-6 to TRBJ1-5; D ambiguous. Germline lookup yields CDR1 SGHDT and CDR2 YYEEEE. The CDR3 sequence is 17 residues long. Deletions cut 4 bases from V and 0 bases from J, with 17 bases between. The CDR3 nucleotides read TGTGCCAGCAGCCGACGTTCCGCTCTGAATAGCAATCAGCCCCAGCATTTT. The encoded protein is CASSRRSALNSNQPQHF.

The chain links TRBV7-6 to TRBJ2-5; TRBD2 matches 8 bases. Unmatched junction bases numbered 2, after V lost 2 bases and J lost 3 bases. Germline V gene lookup returns CDR1 SGHVS and CDR2 FNYEAQ. There are 14 residues in the CDR3. The CDR3 region is CASSLYGGEETQYF. The DNA of the CDR3 is TGTGCCAGCAGCTTATACGGGGGGGAAGAGACCCAGTACTTC.

The chain is built from TRBV2 and TRBJ2-7; D is uncertain. The V gene's germline CDR1 is SNHLY and CDR2 FYNNEI. This CDR3 spans 14 amino acids. V was trimmed by 6 bases and J by 1 base, leaving 13 bases between them. This CDR3 is CASRETVTSYEQYF. CDR3 in DNA: TGTGCCAGCAGGGAGACGGTTACTTCCTACGAGCAGTACTTC.

V usage is TRBV7-9 and J usage is TRBJ2-7; TRBD1 aligns across 7 bases. Germline V gives CDR1 SEHNR, CDR2 FQNEAQ (reference sequence). The CDR3 is 17 residues long. V trimming: 4 bases; J trimming: 1 base; junction bases outside the gene matches: 13. The CDR3 loop reads CASSSKRIGTASYEQYF. CDR3 sequence (DNA): TGTGCCAGCAGCTCAAAAAGAATCGGGACAGCTTCCTACGAGCAGTACTTC.

V usage is TRBV5-3 and J usage is TRBJ1-6; 8 nucleotides line up with TRBD1. TRBV5-3 falls under the ORF class, with uncertain function. With V trimmed by 2 bases and J by 2 bases, 6 bases remained unmatched. The CDR3 runs to 17 residues. In nucleotides, the CDR3 is TGTGCCAGAAGCTTTGACAGGGGAGGAACCTATAATTCACCCCTCCACTTT. It codes for CARSFDRGGTYNSPLHF.

V gene TRBV5-1 combines with J gene TRBJ1-6, with D maybe TRBD1 (5 bases). This CDR3 is built from 16 residues. The V end lost 0 bases, the J end lost 2 bases, and 9 bases lay between the germline ends. CDR1 is SGHRS and CDR2 is YFSETQ in the germline V gene. The CDR3 bases are TGCGCCAGCAGCTTGGCAGGGCTCACCTATAATTCACCCCTCCACTTT. This sequence encodes CASSLAGLTYNSPLHF.

This clone appeared a few times. V and J are TRBV7-9 and TRBJ1-1; no clear D gene. CDR3 length: 15 amino acids. The V end was cut by 7 bases, the J end by 8 bases, with 23 bases between. Germline V CDR1 and CDR2: SEHNR, FQNEAQ (reference sequence). The CDR3 protein is CASTSVLKSPAEAFF. The CDR3 DNA follows: TGTGCCAGCACCTCGGTTTTAAAGAGCCCGGCGGAAGCTTTCTTT.

The chain joins TRBV2 to TRBJ2-5, with a tentative D call TRBD2 (6 bases). The CDR3 runs to 15 residues. The V end was cut by 5 bases, the J end by 3 bases, with 16 bases between. CDR1 SNHLY and CDR2 FYNNEI come from the germline V gene. CDR3 sequence: CASSSIRGSEETQYF. Here the CDR3 DNA reads TGTGCCAGCAGTTCGATCCGGGGGTCCGAAGAGACCCAGTACTTC.